This TCR beta chain was recorded in a study of CD8 T cells in ankylosing spondylitis. Study conclusions and caveats: Characteristic, it appeared, of ankylosing spondylitis blood was a TCR beta motif of several highly homologous variants. A CD8+ phenotype characterized the disease-linked clones, which were relatively rare in peripheral blood.

TCRdb ran MiXCR on the 5' RACE reads and lists one entry per CDR3 protein. In the table there are a few hundred thousand distinct CDR3 sequences, roughly 8% of which are singletons. A few counts support this clonotype. Antigen unknown. Losses at the gene ends were 6 bases for V and 4 bases for J; bases not matched to a gene: 5. The CDR3 covers 15 residues. Germline values: CDR1 SNHLY, CDR2 FYNNEI. This chain connects TRBV2 to TRBJ1-5; 11 bases match TRBD1. The clonotype originates from a male donor with ankylosing spondylitis. Sequenced material: blood, either unsorted or a sorted T cell fraction (not recorded which). The CDR3 sequence: CASRGDRGTNQPQHF. CDR3 bases: TGTGCCAGCAGGGGGGACAGGGGGACAAATCAGCCCCAGCATTTT.